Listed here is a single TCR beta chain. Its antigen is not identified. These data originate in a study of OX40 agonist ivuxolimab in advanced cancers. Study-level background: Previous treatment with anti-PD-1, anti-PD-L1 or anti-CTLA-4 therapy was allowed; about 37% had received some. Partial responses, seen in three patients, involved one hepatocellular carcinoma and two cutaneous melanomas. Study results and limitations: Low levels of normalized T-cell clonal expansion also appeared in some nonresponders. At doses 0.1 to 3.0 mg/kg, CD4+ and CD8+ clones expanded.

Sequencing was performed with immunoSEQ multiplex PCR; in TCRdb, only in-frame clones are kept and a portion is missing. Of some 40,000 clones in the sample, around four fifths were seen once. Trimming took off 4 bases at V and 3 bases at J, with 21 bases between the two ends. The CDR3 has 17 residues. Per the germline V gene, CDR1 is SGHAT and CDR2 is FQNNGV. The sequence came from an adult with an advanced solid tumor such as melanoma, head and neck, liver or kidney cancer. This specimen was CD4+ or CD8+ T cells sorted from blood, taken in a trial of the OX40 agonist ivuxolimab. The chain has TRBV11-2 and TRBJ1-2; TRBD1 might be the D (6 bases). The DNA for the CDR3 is TGTGCCAGCAGCTCCTCTCCAAGCCGGGGGGCGGACTATGGCTACACCTTC. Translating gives CASSSSPSRGADYGYTF.